This TCR beta chain was identified in a study of early T cells in non-severe SARS-CoV-2 infection. This clonotype was detected ten times or more. TCRdb fed the 5' RACE reads into MiXCR, producing one record per CDR3 protein. The data show tens of thousands of distinct CDR3 sequences, with about 4.9% seen just once and around 4.7% held by the top ten. Germline V lookup: CDR1 SGDLS, CDR2 YYNGEE. The CDR3 spans 14 residues. V dropped 0 bases and J dropped 3 bases, with 9 bases sitting between them. Specimen: whole blood. The V and J genes are TRBV9 and TRBJ1-1; no reliable D call. The sequence was collected from an adult who was a healthcare worker with PCR-confirmed SARS-CoV-2 infection or an uninfected control (not recorded which). The CDR3, as DNA: TGTGCCAGCAGCGTAGGTAGAAGTGACACTGAAGCTTTCTTT. The encoded protein is CASSVGRSDTEAFF.